What follows are 10 T cell receptor beta chains derived from one specimen sequenced in a study of CD4 T cells in relation to SARS-CoV-2 and coronaviruses. Their specific antigens are unknown. This table comes from immunoSEQ multiplex PCR, and its TCRdb copy is limited to in-frame clones, with some not included. Of around 28,000 clones in the sample, about 70% are singletons; the top ten hold around 3.3%. Sequencing input: memory CD4+ T cells from PBMCs, cultured in vitro. These receptors all come from an adult with COVID-19.

V and J are TRBV28 and TRBJ2-3, with D unclear. The CDR3 loop spans 13 amino acids. Germline V gives CDR1 MDHEN, CDR2 SYDVKM. V dropped 5 bases and J dropped 8 bases, with 14 bases sitting between them. The CDR3 region has the DNA TGTGCCAGCAGTGCCCCGATATCCGGTACGCAGTATTTT. Amino acids: CASSAPISGTQYF.

This clone was seen only a few times. V usage is TRBV18 and J usage is TRBJ2-7; D ambiguous. V lost 3 bases and J 1 base, leaving 7 bases between the germline ends. Per germline, CDR1 KGHSH and CDR2 LQKENI. The CDR3 covers 13 residues. Here the CDR3 DNA reads TGTGCCAGCTCACCCATCGGTTCCTACGAGCAGTACTTC. This codes for CASSPIGSYEQYF.

The chain recombines TRBV6-1 with TRBJ2-5; D ambiguous. The CDR3 has 14 residues. V was shortened by 2 bases and J by 4 bases, with 11 bases between the two germline ends. Germline V lookup: CDR1 MNHNS, CDR2 SASEGT. The CDR3 DNA sequence: TGTGCCAGCAGTGAATATGGGGTGGGAGAGACCCAGTACTTC. It translates to CASSEYGVGETQYF.

About this clone itself: This specimen includes other DNA sequences encoding the same CDR3. This chain uses TRBV30 with TRBJ2-2; D not resolved. V shed 3 bases and J shed 0 bases, with 8 bases lying between them. CDR1 and CDR2 from the germline V gene are GTSNPN and SVGIG (reference sequence). This CDR3 has 14 amino acids. The CDR3 loop is CAWRRRTNTGELFF. CDR3 nucleotide sequence: TGTGCCTGGAGACGACGGACGAACACCGGGGAGCTGTTTTTT.

This clone was observed a handful of times. The V call is TRBV6-5, the J call TRBJ2-7; a weak D match, TRBD2 (5 bases). Germline V gives CDR1 MNHEY, CDR2 SVGAGI. This CDR3 has 15 amino acids. Trimming removed 8 bases at V and 5 bases at J, with 22 bases between. The CDR3 here is CASGKVTGFGNEQYF. CDR3 DNA sequence: TGTGCCAGCGGAAAAGTGACTGGGTTCGGGAACGAGCAGTACTTC.

The rearrangement joins TRBV7-9 to TRBJ2-3; TRBD2 aligns across 8 bases. This CDR3 is built from 15 residues. The V and J ends lost 4 bases and 3 bases, in that order; junction bases with no gene match: 6. The germline CDR1 and CDR2 sequences are SEHNR and FQNEAQ (reference sequence). CDR3 sequence reads: CASSSGLVVTDTQYF. CDR3 DNA sequence: TGTGCCAGCAGCTCGGGACTAGTTGTGACAGATACGCAGTATTTT.

V gene TRBV30 combines with J gene TRBJ1-4, with a tentative D call TRBD1 (6 bases). The length of the CDR3 is 15 residues. Germline lookup yields CDR1 GTSNPN and CDR2 SVGIG (reference sequence). Trimming removed 2 bases from V and 5 bases from J, with 15 bases in between. In DNA, the CDR3 is TGTGCCTGGAGTCCGGGAGGGGGAATAAATGAAAAACTGTTTTTT. Translating gives CAWSPGGGINEKLFF. Based on the CDR3 plus reference TRBV30 and TRBJ1-4, the full variable domain is SQTIHQWPATLVQPVGSPLSLECTVEGTSNPNLYWYRQAAGRGLQLLFYSVGIGQISSEVPQNLSASRPQDRQFILSSKKLLLSDSGFYLCAWSPGGGINEKLFFGSGTQLSVL.

This chain uses TRBV27 with TRBJ2-7; D possibly corresponds to TRBD2 (5 bases). Trimming stripped 5 bases from V and 4 bases from J, with 18 bases between. The CDR3 contains 15 residues. Germline CDR1 reads MNHEY; CDR2 reads SMNVEV (reference sequence). The CDR3 nucleotides read TGTGCCAGCAGTCCACCCGGGCGGGCTTCTTACGAGCAGTACTTC. Amino acid sequence: CASSPPGRASYEQYF.

The count of this clone is one. The genes are TRBV2 and TRBJ1-1; no clear D. Trimming shortened V by 2 bases and J by 5 bases, and 3 bases separated the two germline ends. The CDR3 covers 11 residues. Per germline, CDR1 SNHLY and CDR2 FYNNEI. CDR3 bases: TGTGCCAGCAGTGAATCTACTGAAGCTTTCTTT. This gives the protein CASSESTEAFF.

The gene calls are TRBV19 and TRBJ2-7; D is perhaps TRBD2 (7 bases). This CDR3 spans 14 amino acids. Germline V lookup: CDR1 LNHDA, CDR2 SQIVND (reference sequence). V lost 4 bases, J lost 2 bases, and 12 bases lay in between. The CDR3 bases are TGTGCCAGTAGTAGCACAGGGACTACCTACGAGCAGTACTTC. Protein: CASSSTGTTYEQYF.